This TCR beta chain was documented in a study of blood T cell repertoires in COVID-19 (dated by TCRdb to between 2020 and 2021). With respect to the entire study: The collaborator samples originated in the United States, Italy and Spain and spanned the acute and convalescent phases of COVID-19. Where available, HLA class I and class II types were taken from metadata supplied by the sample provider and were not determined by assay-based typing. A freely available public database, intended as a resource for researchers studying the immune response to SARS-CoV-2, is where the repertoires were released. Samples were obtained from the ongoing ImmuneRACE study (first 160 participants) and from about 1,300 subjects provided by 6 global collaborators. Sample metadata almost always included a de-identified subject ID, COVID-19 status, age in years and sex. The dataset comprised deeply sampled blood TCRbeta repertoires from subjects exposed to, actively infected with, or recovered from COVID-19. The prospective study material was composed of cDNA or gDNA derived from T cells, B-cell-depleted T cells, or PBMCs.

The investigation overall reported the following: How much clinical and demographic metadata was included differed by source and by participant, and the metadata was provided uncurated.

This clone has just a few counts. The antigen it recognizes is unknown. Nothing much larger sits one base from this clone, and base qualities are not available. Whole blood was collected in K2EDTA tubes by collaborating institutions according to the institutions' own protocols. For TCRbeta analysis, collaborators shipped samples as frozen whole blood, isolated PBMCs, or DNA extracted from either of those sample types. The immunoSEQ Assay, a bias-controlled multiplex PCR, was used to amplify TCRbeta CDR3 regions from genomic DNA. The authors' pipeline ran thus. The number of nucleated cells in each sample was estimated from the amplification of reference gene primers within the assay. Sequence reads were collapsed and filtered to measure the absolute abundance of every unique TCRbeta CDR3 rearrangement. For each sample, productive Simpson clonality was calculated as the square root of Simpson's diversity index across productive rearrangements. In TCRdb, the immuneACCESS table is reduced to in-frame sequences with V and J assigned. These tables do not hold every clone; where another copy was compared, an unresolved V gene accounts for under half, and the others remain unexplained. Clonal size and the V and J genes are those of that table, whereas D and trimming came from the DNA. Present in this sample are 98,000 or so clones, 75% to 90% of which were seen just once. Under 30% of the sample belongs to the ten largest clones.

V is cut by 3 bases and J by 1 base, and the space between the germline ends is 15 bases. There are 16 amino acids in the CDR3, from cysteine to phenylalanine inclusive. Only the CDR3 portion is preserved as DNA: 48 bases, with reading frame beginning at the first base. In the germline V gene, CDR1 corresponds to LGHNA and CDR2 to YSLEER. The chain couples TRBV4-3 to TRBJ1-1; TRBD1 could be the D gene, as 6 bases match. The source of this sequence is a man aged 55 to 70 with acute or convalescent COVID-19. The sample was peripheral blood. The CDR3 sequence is CASSQNFGTPNTEAFF. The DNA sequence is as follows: TGCGCCAGCAGCCAGAATTTTGGGACACCGAACACTGAAGCTTTCTTT.